One sample yielded the 32 T cell receptor beta chains listed below, sequenced in a study of T cell repertoires in cytomegalovirus infection. TCRdb reprocessed the reads via MiXCR and lists one record per CDR3 protein. The table records some 600,000 distinct CDR3 sequences, 20% to 25% of them present only once. The sample taken for sequencing was CD8+ T cells from PBMCs. These receptors were collected from a human donor in good health (CMV status not recorded). Some clones in this sample may be carry-over from other donors' samples.

This clonotype showed up just a few times. This chain joins TRBV19 and TRBJ2-1; 9 bases are a match to TRBD1. The CDR3 sequence is 13 residues long. Germline lookup yields CDR1 LNHDA and CDR2 SQIVND (reference sequence). Trimming at V came to 10 bases and at J to 8 bases, leaving 9 bases not matched to a gene. This chain's CDR3 is CATSGQGGDEQFF. In DNA form, the CDR3 reads TGTGCCACCTCGGGACAGGGTGGCGATGAGCAGTTCTTC.

The V call is TRBV19, the J call TRBJ1-4; tentative D call: TRBD1 (6 bases). The CDR3 is 14 amino acids. Germline assignment: CDR1 LNHDA and CDR2 SQIVND (reference sequence). V was trimmed by 6 bases and J by 8 bases, leaving 16 bases between them. The CDR3 is CASSNREWREKLFF. For the CDR3, the DNA is TGTGCCAGTAGCAACAGGGAATGGAGGGAAAAACTGTTTTTT.

Many counts were recorded for this clonotype. This chain joins TRBV7-9 and TRBJ2-5, with D unclear. This CDR3 is 14 amino acids long. V was clipped by 5 bases and J by 3 bases, with 13 bases between them. The germline gives CDR1 SEHNR, CDR2 FQNEAQ (reference sequence). As DNA, the CDR3 is TGTGCCAGCAGCCCCAGGTTGCAGAAAGAGACCCAGTACTTC. This encodes CASSPRLQKETQYF.

The genes are TRBV6-5 and TRBJ1-2, with 9 bases that match TRBD1. Germline lookup yields CDR1 MNHEY and CDR2 SVGAGI. V lost 2 bases to trimming and J lost 6 bases; unmatched junction nucleotides: 10. The CDR3 runs to 16 residues. The CDR3 protein is CASSYLNPGTGNGYTF. The CDR3 nucleotides are TGTGCCAGCAGTTACCTTAATCCCGGGACAGGGAATGGCTACACCTTC.

This clonotype was seen more than once but under ten times. This rearrangement joins TRBV4-1 to TRBJ2-2, with D unresolved. Germline V gene lookup returns CDR1 MGHRA and CDR2 YSYEKL. Trimming pared 5 bases from V and 3 bases from J, leaving 7 bases between. CDR3 size: 13 residues. The CDR3 spells CASSELDTGELFF. CDR3 DNA: TGCGCCAGCAGCGAGCTGGACACCGGGGAGCTGTTTTTT.

The rearrangement links TRBV12-3 or TRBV12-4 to TRBJ2-6; TRBD2 agrees at 7 bases. The CDR3 totals 16 residues. J gave up 0 bases and V 7 bases, and 6 bases lay outside the gene matches. The CDR3 DNA reads TGTGCCAGCATCCTGGGGGGGAACTCTGGGGCCAACGTCCTGACTTTC. The encoded protein is CASILGGNSGANVLTF.

This clonotype counts as medium-sized. Germline and junction disagree at one end, which may indicate a read error. CDR3 DNA sequence: TGTGCCAGCAGTTTAGAGCGGGGCTCCTACAATGAGCAGTTCTTC. Encoded protein: CASSLERGSYNEQFF. This chain links TRBV7-6 with TRBJ2-1, with 7 bases fitting TRBD2. CDR3 size: 15 residues. The V gene's germline CDR1 is SGHVS and CDR2 FNYEAQ. The complete variable domain, with remaining parts taken from reference TRBV7-6 and TRBJ2-1, reads GAGVSQSPRYKVTKRGQDVALRCDPISGHVSLYWYRQALGQGPEFLTYFNYEAQQDKSGLPNDRFSAERPEGSISTLTIQRTEQRDSAMYRCASSLERGSYNEQFFGPGTRLTVL.

The J gene is TRBJ1-5, the V gene TRBV12-3 or TRBV12-4; the D gene is possibly TRBD1 (6 bases). V was shortened by 4 bases and J by 5 bases, with 15 bases between the two germline ends. The CDR3 length is 15 residues. CDR3 protein: CASSSDRFLDQPQHF. The DNA of the CDR3 is TGTGCCAGCAGTTCCGACAGGTTCTTGGATCAGCCCCAGCATTTT.

This clonotype has a handful of counts. The chain joins TRBV7-8 to TRBJ1-2, with 9 bases identical to TRBD1. Germline values: CDR1 SGHVS, CDR2 FQNEAQ. The CDR3 sequence is 16 residues long. J gave up 1 base and V 5 bases, and 8 bases lay outside the gene matches. CDR3 loop: CASSHGGQGNNYGYTF. As DNA, the CDR3 is TGTGCCAGCAGCCATGGGGGACAGGGAAATAACTATGGCTACACCTTC. The variable domain in full, completed from reference TRBV7-8 and TRBJ1-2, reads GAGVSQSPRYKVAKRGQDVALRCDPISGHVSLFWYQQALGQGPEFLTYFQNEAQLDKSGLPSDRFFAERPEGSVSTLKIQRTQQEDSAVYLCASSHGGQGNNYGYTFGSGTRLTVV.

The gene calls are TRBV7-9 and TRBJ2-7; possibly TRBD1 or TRBD2 for D (5 bases each). The CDR3 runs 14 residues. Trimming shortened V by 8 bases and J by 0 bases, and 14 bases separated the two germline ends. Germline V gene lookup returns CDR1 SEHNR and CDR2 FQNEAQ (reference sequence). This chain's CDR3 is CASSGGISSYEQYF. The CDR3 DNA reads TGTGCCAGCTCTGGGGGAATAAGCTCCTACGAGCAGTACTTC.

The chain recombines TRBV7-2 with TRBJ1-6; D is unresolved. The CDR3 is made up of 16 amino acids. Deletions cut 5 bases from V and 0 bases from J, with 11 bases between. Germline CDR1 SGHTA, CDR2 FQGNSA. The CDR3 nucleotides read TGTGCCAGCAGCGGTCGGGGTAGCTCCTATAATTCACCCCTCCACTTT. It encodes CASSGRGSSYNSPLHF.

The chain's CDR3 is CASSSNRNTYEQYF. The CDR3 DNA follows: TGTGCCAGCAGTTCGAACAGAAACACCTACGAGCAGTACTTC. The J gene is TRBJ2-7, the V gene TRBV6-2 or TRBV6-3; D unclear. Trimming took off 4 bases at V and 2 bases at J, with 12 bases between the two ends. This CDR3 is 14 amino acids long. Germline V gives CDR1 MNHEY, CDR2 SVGEGT.

V gene TRBV20-1 combines with J gene TRBJ2-3; TRBD2 agrees at 12 bases. Unmatched junction bases numbered 3, after V lost 2 bases and J lost 3 bases. Germline CDR1 reads DFQATT; CDR2 reads SNEGSKA (reference sequence). The CDR3 has 15 residues. The CDR3 sequence: CSARTGLAGTDTQYF. CDR3 coding DNA: TGCAGTGCTAGAACCGGACTAGCGGGGACAGATACGCAGTATTTT.

To note about this clonotype: A much more abundant neighbour one base away suggests this may be a read error. The chain carries TRBV18 and TRBJ1-4; D gene uncertain. From germline, CDR1 is KGHSH and CDR2 LQKENI. Trimming removed 3 bases from V and 7 bases from J, with 21 bases in between. This CDR3 comprises 17 residues. CDR3 loop: CASSPNSLWGSGEKLFF. DNA of the CDR3: TGTGCCAGCTCACCGAACTCGTTGTGGGGTAGTGGTGAAAAACTGTTTTTT.

In this sample, this clonotype turned up a few times. The genes are TRBV25-1 and TRBJ1-5; D is unresolved. CDR1 and CDR2 from the germline V gene are MGHDK and SYGVNS. This CDR3 has 14 residues. The V and J ends lost 3 bases and 0 bases respectively, with 6 bases between them. CDR3 nucleotide sequence: TGTGCCAGCAGTGATTCAGATAGCAATCAGCCCCAGCATTTT. This encodes CASSDSDSNQPQHF.

This clonotype was observed at least ten times. The chain is built from TRBV7-8 and TRBJ2-1; possibly TRBD1 for D (5 bases). The germline gives CDR1 SGHVS, CDR2 FQNEAQ. V shed 1 base and J shed 2 bases, with 9 bases lying between them. CDR3 length equals 15 residues. CDR3: CASSLDLGPYNEQFF. The CDR3 DNA sequence: TGTGCCAGCAGCTTAGATCTGGGGCCCTACAATGAGCAGTTCTTC.

J is TRBJ2-2 and V is TRBV10-3; TRBD2 agrees at 11 bases. Germline values: CDR1 ENHRY, CDR2 SYGVKD. V shed 6 bases and J 4 bases; nucleotides not matched to a gene: 22. The CDR3 consists of 21 residues. The chain's CDR3 is CAIRTLSPLAGGPSSTGELFF. The CDR3 bases are TGTGCCATCAGGACACTATCCCCGCTAGCGGGGGGCCCGAGCAGCACCGGGGAGCTGTTTTTT.

The rearrangement links TRBV25-1 to TRBJ2-5, with 10 bases fitting TRBD1. With 8 bases clipped from V and 5 bases from J, the junction kept 11 bases outside the gene matches. Looked up from germline, CDR1 is MGHDK and CDR2 is SYGVNS. CDR3 size: 15 residues. The CDR3 loop reads CASVRRGQGSETQYF. The CDR3 nucleotides are TGTGCCAGCGTAAGGCGGGGACAGGGGTCGGAGACCCAGTACTTC. Variable domain in full (rest from reference TRBV25-1 and TRBJ2-5): EADIYQTPRYLVIGTGKKITLECSQTMGHDKMYWYQQDPGMELHLIHYSYGVNSTEKGDLSSESTVSRIRTEHFPLTLESARPSHTSQYLCASVRRGQGSETQYFGPGTRLLVL.

Only a few counts were recorded for this clonotype. The CDR3 region has the DNA TGCAGCGGACTGAGGGGACCGAACACCGGGGAGCTGTTTTTT. It translates to CSGLRGPNTGELFF. The rearrangement links TRBV29-1 to TRBJ2-2, with D perhaps TRBD1 or TRBD2 (5 bases each). V gave up 7 bases and J gave up 0 bases, with 12 bases separating them. This CDR3 contains 14 residues. Per germline, CDR1 SQVTM and CDR2 ANQGSEA.

This clonotype occurred a few times. The chain carries TRBV20-1 and TRBJ2-7; 9 bases fit TRBD1. CDR1 is DFQATT and CDR2 is SNEGSKA in the germline V gene (reference sequence). Trimming cost V 4 bases and J 0 bases; bases outside gene matches: 16. The CDR3 spans 18 residues. The CDR3 sequence is CSAKPSGTGRVSSYEQYV. The CDR3 DNA sequence: TGCAGTGCTAAACCCTCCGGGACAGGGAGGGTGAGCTCCTACGAGCAGTACGTC.

The chain recombines TRBV12-5 with TRBJ2-5; maybe TRBD2 (5 bases). Trimming shortened V by 2 bases and J by 1 base, and 11 bases separated the two germline ends. The CDR3 length is 15 residues. The germline V gene has CDR1 LGHNT and CDR2 FRNRAP. The CDR3, as DNA: TGTGCTAGTGGTTTGAGGCTAGCACGCCAAGAGACCCAGTACTTC. The encoded protein is CASGLRLARQETQYF.

V is TRBV5-6 and J is TRBJ2-5; no definite D call. V was trimmed by 2 bases and J by 2 bases, leaving 13 bases between them. Germline V gene data show CDR1 as SGHDT and CDR2 as YYEEEE. The CDR3 spans 15 residues. CDR3 DNA: TGTGCCAGCAGCTTCACCCCAGACCTTCAAGAGACCCAGTACTTC. Its protein product is CASSFTPDLQETQYF.

The V gene is TRBV11-3, the J gene TRBJ2-2; no clear D gene. The ends were cut back, 8 bases at V and 3 bases at J, with 10 bases in the middle. CDR1 and CDR2 from the germline V gene are SGHNT and YENEEA. CDR3 length: 13 amino acids. The CDR3 is CASGGPYTGELFF. The CDR3 region has the DNA TGTGCCAGCGGCGGACCCTACACCGGGGAGCTGTTTTTT.

The chain joins TRBV6-5 to TRBJ1-5; TRBD1 is a possible D gene (5 bases). The CDR3 is 13 amino acids. With 7 bases removed from V and 5 bases from J, the gap between germline ends came to 12 bases. From germline, CDR1 is MNHEY and CDR2 SVGAGI. CDR3 residues: CASMGGADQPQHF. The CDR3 nucleotides are TGTGCCAGCATGGGGGGTGCCGATCAGCCCCAGCATTTT.

This clonotype was recorded many times. The chain uses TRBV7-9 and TRBJ1-4; tentative D call: TRBD1 (5 bases). V lost 1 base, J lost 8 bases, and 11 bases lay in between. Germline assignment: CDR1 SEHNR and CDR2 FQNEAQ (reference sequence). The CDR3 is made up of 14 amino acids. The CDR3: CASSLVTGEEKLFF. Here the CDR3 DNA reads TGTGCCAGCAGCTTAGTAACGGGGGAAGAAAAACTGTTTTTT.

The chain uses TRBV20-1 and TRBJ2-5; a weak D match, TRBD2 (6 bases). CDR3 length: 17 residues. The V gene's germline CDR1 is DFQATT and CDR2 SNEGSKA (reference sequence). Between the trimmed V and J ends, which lost 3 bases and 0 bases, there was a span of 20 bases. Here the CDR3 DNA reads TGCAGTGCTAGTGGGGGGTACCCCCCCCCGTACCAAGAGACCCAGTACTTC. This sequence encodes CSASGGYPPPYQETQYF.

This chain uses TRBV20-1 with TRBJ2-7; D call uncertain. CDR1 is DFQATT, CDR2 SNEGSKA, per germline (reference sequence). V lost 2 bases and J 3 bases, leaving 11 bases between the germline ends. This CDR3 is built from 13 residues. As DNA, the CDR3 is TGCAGTGCTAGAAATGAGGAGAACTACGAGCAGTACGTC. As protein: CSARNEENYEQYV.

This rearrangement joins TRBV14 to TRBJ2-7; D may be TRBD1 (6 bases). Trimming removed 6 bases at V and 6 bases at J, with 27 bases between. Germline CDR1 reads SGHDN; CDR2 reads FVKESK. The CDR3 runs to 17 residues. CDR3 nucleotide sequence: TGTGCCAGCAGTCATGGTCAAGAGGGGACAAGGACTCTCGAGCAGTACTTC. Its protein is CASSHGQEGTRTLEQYF.

The rearrangement links TRBV28 to TRBJ2-7; TRBD1 matches 7 bases. The CDR3 covers 16 residues. CDR1 MDHEN and CDR2 SYDVKM come from the germline V gene. The CDR3 loop is CVSSLWGSGQRYEQYV. DNA for the CDR3: TGTGTCAGCAGTTTATGGGGGTCGGGACAGAGATACGAGCAGTACGTC.

A note on this clonotype: Being one base from a much bigger clone, this may be a read error. The chain carries TRBV7-2 and TRBJ2-5, with D tentatively TRBD2 (5 bases). Germline CDR1 and CDR2: SGHTA and FQGNSA. Trimming pared 5 bases from V and 5 bases from J, leaving 21 bases between. The CDR3 length is 16 residues. CDR3 DNA: TGTGCCAGCAGCCCTCATGGAGGTCGGCCCCATGAGACCCAGTACTTC. The encoded protein is CASSPHGGRPHETQYF.

CDR3 loop: CASSPRDRDYANTGELFF. The DNA for the CDR3 is TGTGCCAGCAGTCCCCGGGACAGGGACTACGCGAACACCGGGGAGCTGTTTTTT. This sequence joins TRBV12-3 or TRBV12-4 and TRBJ2-2; 9 bases agree with TRBD1. This CDR3 has 18 residues. Unmatched junction bases numbered 10, after V lost 5 bases and J lost 0 bases.

This clonotype has a count of ten or more. The V and J genes are TRBV7-2 and TRBJ2-3, with D possibly called TRBD1 or TRBD2 (5 bases each). The V gene lost 5 bases and the J gene lost 1 base, with 19 bases spanning the gap. The CDR3 consists of 17 residues. Germline loops: CDR1 SGHTA, CDR2 FQGNSA. CDR3 sequence: CASSLFGTGYRTDTQYF. The CDR3 coding sequence is TGTGCCAGCAGCCTTTTTGGGACGGGGTACCGCACAGATACGCAGTATTTT.